This entry lists 20 T cell receptor beta chains sequenced from one sample in a study of T cells in Graves' hyperthyroidism and ophthalmopathy. The investigators amplified TCR beta CDR3 regions from RNA transcripts. A first-round RT-PCR of the TCR CDR3 used the HTBI primer set. MiXCR was run by TCRdb on the multiplex PCR reads, yielding one entry per CDR3 protein. The sample consists of a few hundred thousand distinct CDR3 sequences, about 20% of them appearing once. The material sequenced was blood. Receptor source: a man under 40 with Graves' ophthalmopathy.

V usage is TRBV7-3 and J usage is TRBJ2-1; TRBD2 matches 12 bases. The CDR3 runs 16 residues. J was trimmed by 4 bases and V by 4 bases; bases with no gene match: 5. The germline CDR1 and CDR2 sequences are SGHTA and FQGTGA. Here the CDR3 reads CASSSRTSGNYNEQFF. CDR3 in DNA: TGTGCCAGCAGCTCTCGGACTAGCGGGAATTACAATGAGCAGTTCTTC.

At least ten counts were recorded for this clonotype. CDR3 DNA: TGTGCCAGCATAGGGGCAGGCGGGCTCTACAATGAGCAGTTCTTC. Translating it yields CASIGAGGLYNEQFF. V gene TRBV2 combines with J gene TRBJ2-1; D possibly matches TRBD1 or TRBD2 (5 bases each). V was cut by 7 bases and J by 3 bases, with 16 bases left in between. The CDR3 has 15 amino acids. Germline loops: CDR1 SNHLY, CDR2 FYNNEI. The whole variable domain, remainder taken from reference TRBV2 and TRBJ2-1, is EPEVTQTPSHQVTQMGQEVILRCVPISNHLYFYWYRQILGQKVEFLVSFYNNEISEKSEIFDDQFSVERPDGSNFTLKIRSTKLEDSAMYFCASIGAGGLYNEQFFGPGTRLTVL.

This clonotype was counted between two and nine times. The rearrangement joins TRBV30 to TRBJ2-2, with unresolved D. The CDR3 totals 14 residues. Germline CDR1 GTSNPN, CDR2 SVGIG (reference sequence). V gave up 7 bases and J gave up 6 bases, with 18 bases separating them. This CDR3 is CALLEPGGPGELFF. The DNA for the CDR3 is TGTGCCTTACTTGAGCCGGGTGGTCCCGGGGAGCTGTTTTTT. Full variable domain (missing parts from reference TRBV30 and TRBJ2-2): SQTIHQWPATLVQPVGSPLSLECTVEGTSNPNLYWYRQAAGRGLQLLFYSVGIGQISSEVPQNLSASRPQDRQFILSSKKLLLSDSGFYLCALLEPGGPGELFFGEGSRLTVL.

Written as DNA, the CDR3 is TGTGCCAGCAGTTACTTAGCCAGGGGCTCCTACAATGAGCAGTTCTTC. Translation gives CASSYLARGSYNEQFF. The chain employs TRBV6-5 and TRBJ2-1, with D tentatively TRBD1 (6 bases). The V end lost 1 base, the J end lost 0 bases, and 10 bases lay between the germline ends. The germline V gene encodes CDR1 MNHEY and CDR2 SVGAGI. The CDR3 extends over 16 amino acids.

The J gene is TRBJ2-5, the V gene TRBV19; 9 bases are a match to TRBD2. Germline V gene sequence: CDR1 LNHDA, CDR2 SQIVND (reference sequence). The CDR3 is 14 amino acids. J was trimmed by 6 bases and V by 4 bases; bases with no gene match: 6. CDR3: CASSKRREGQTQYF. In nucleotides, the CDR3 is TGTGCCAGTAGTAAGAGGCGGGAGGGCCAGACCCAGTACTTC.

The J gene is TRBJ1-6, the V gene TRBV12-5; D not resolved. V was cut by 4 bases and J by 7 bases, with 38 bases left in between. CDR3 length: 23 residues. Germline CDR1 LGHNT, CDR2 FRNRAP. CDR3: CASGSVPRVFWESSGFSNSPLHF. The CDR3 DNA is TGTGCTAGTGGTTCGGTACCAAGGGTTTTCTGGGAGAGCTCCGGTTTCTCAAATTCACCCCTCCACTTT.

The count of this clonotype is one. V gene TRBV10-3 combines with J gene TRBJ2-2, with 9 bases matching TRBD2. V dropped 10 bases and J dropped 5; count of bases not matched to a gene: 14. This CDR3 is 16 amino acids long. Germline V gene sequence: CDR1 ENHRY, CDR2 SYGVKD. DNA of the CDR3: TGTGCCACCAGGACCGGGCTAGCGGGAAATACCGGGGAGCTGTTTTTT. Protein sequence: CATRTGLAGNTGELFF.

Comment on this clonotype: Being one base from a much bigger clone, this may be a read error. The chain couples TRBV5-1 to TRBJ2-7; unclear D gene. This CDR3 has 14 residues. Germline values: CDR1 SGHRS, CDR2 YFSETQ. The CDR3 DNA is TGCGTCAGCAGGCCCTTTACCGGATCCTACGAGCAGTACTTC. Amino acid sequence: CVSRPFTGSYEQYF.

About this clonotype: One base away lies a much larger clone, so this may be a sequencing read error. The rearrangement links TRBV28 to TRBJ1-1; possibly TRBD1 for D (5 bases). Germline V CDR1 and CDR2: MDHEN, SYDVKM. V shed 6 bases and J shed 2 bases, with 13 bases lying between them. The CDR3 length is 14 residues. CDR3 residues: CASRAPWGNTEAFF. The CDR3 region has the DNA TGTGCCAGCAGGGCCCCCTGGGGCAACACTGAAGCTTTCTTT. The complete variable domain, with remaining parts taken from reference TRBV28 and TRBJ1-1, reads DVKVTQSSRYLVKRTGEKVFLECVQDMDHENMFWYRQDPGLGLRLIYFSYDVKMKEKGDIPEGYSVSREKKERFSLILESASTNQTSMYLCASRAPWGNTEAFFGQGTRLTVV.

V is TRBV7-2 and J is TRBJ1-5; D unclear. Germline assignment: CDR1 SGHTA and CDR2 FQGNSA. The CDR3 contains 13 residues. With 1 base removed from V and 7 bases from J, the gap between germline ends came to 8 bases. CDR3 amino acids: CASSLVVMQPQHF. CDR3 bases: TGTGCCAGCAGCTTAGTAGTTATGCAGCCCCAGCATTTT.

At least ten counts were recorded for this clonotype. The rearrangement uses TRBV2 and TRBJ1-2; 8 nucleotides line up with TRBD1. Germline V gives CDR1 SNHLY, CDR2 FYNNEI. The CDR3 covers 14 residues. V shed 7 bases, J shed 4 bases, and the junction held 8 bases outside the gene matches. CDR3 region: CASTIRQGIYGYTF. In nucleotides, the CDR3 is TGTGCCAGCACTATAAGACAGGGGATCTATGGCTACACCTTC.

The genes are TRBV6-1 and TRBJ1-3; D not resolved. Germline CDR1 and CDR2: MNHNS and SASEGT. This CDR3 has 14 amino acids. Trimming removed 5 bases from V and 4 bases from J, with 12 bases in between. The CDR3 bases are TGTGCCAGCAGTTATGAGACTGGGGGAAACACCATATATTTT. This translates into CASSYETGGNTIYF.

This chain uses TRBV14 with TRBJ1-1; 7 bases fit TRBD1. Germline V CDR1 and CDR2: SGHDN, FVKESK. J lost 13 bases, V lost 2 bases, and 16 bases had no gene match. The CDR3 covers 15 residues. CDR3 coding DNA: TGTGCCAGCAGCCAATTACAGGGGTTGGATGAGGGGGTTTTCTTT. Translating it yields CASSQLQGLDEGVFF.

This chain uses TRBV10-3 with TRBJ2-7; TRBD2 matches 7 bases. The ends lost 7 bases at V and 2 bases at J; junction bases unmatched: 5. This CDR3 comprises 13 residues. CDR1 is ENHRY and CDR2 is SYGVKD in the germline V gene. DNA of the CDR3: TGTGCCATCATGCCAGCGGGACCCTACGAGCAGTACTTC. It translates to CAIMPAGPYEQYF.

There are a few counts of this clonotype. J is TRBJ2-7 and V is TRBV20-1; D gene uncertain. The CDR3 totals 14 residues. CDR1 DFQATT and CDR2 SNEGSKA come from the germline V gene (reference sequence). Trimming took 6 bases from V and 0 from J, leaving 15 bases between them. CDR3 amino acids: CSAPRAAGSYEQYF. The CDR3 bases are TGCAGTGCGCCACGGGCCGCCGGCTCCTACGAGCAGTACTTC.

With respect to this clonotype: This sequence is one base from a far larger clone and is likely a read error. This chain connects TRBV28 to TRBJ2-7; D possibly corresponds to TRBD2 (6 bases). Per the germline V gene, CDR1 is MDHEN and CDR2 is SYDVKM. This CDR3 region has 12 residues. Trimming took off 7 bases at V and 3 bases at J, with 10 bases between the two ends. CDR3 region: CASNPGGYEQYF. The CDR3 DNA follows: TGTGCCAGCAACCCCGGGGGCTACGAGCAGTACTTC.

This clonotype was counted between two and nine times. The rearrangement uses TRBV6-6 and TRBJ2-7; 7 positions agree with TRBD1. V gave up 1 base and J gave up 3 bases; unmatched junction bases: 3. The CDR3 has 14 residues. Germline CDR1 is MNHNY and CDR2 is SVGAGI (reference sequence). The CDR3 sequence: CASSYWGQHYEQYF. CDR3 nucleotide sequence: TGTGCCAGCAGTTACTGGGGACAGCACTACGAGCAGTACTTC.

This clonotype turned up a few times. The J gene is TRBJ2-7, the V gene TRBV7-8; perhaps TRBD2 as D (6 bases). V gave up 2 bases and J gave up 2 bases, with 10 bases separating them. CDR1 is SGHVS and CDR2 is FQNEAQ in the germline V gene. The CDR3 is 14 amino acids. The CDR3 loop is CASSLSRTTYEQYF. The CDR3 coding sequence is TGTGCCAGCAGCTTAAGTCGGACTACCTACGAGCAGTACTTC.

Of note for this clonotype: This could be a read error, since a much larger clone is one nucleotide away. The J gene is TRBJ2-3, the V gene TRBV5-1, with 8 bases lining up with TRBD2. Germline CDR1 and CDR2: SGHRS and YFSETQ. CDR3 length equals 18 residues. V was pared by 9 bases and J by 4 bases, with 22 bases of the junction left unmatched. As DNA, the CDR3 is TGCGCCACCTCAGCACAGGACGGGGGGGTGGTTAGCGCAGATACGCAGTATTTT. It translates to CATSAQDGGVVSADTQYF. Full variable domain (outside the CDR3, taken from reference TRBV5-1 and TRBJ2-3): KAGVTQTPRYLIKTRGQQVTLSCSPISGHRSVSWYQQTPGQGLQFLFEYFSETQRNKGNFPGRFSGRQFSNSRSEMNVSTLELGDSALYLCATSAQDGGVVSADTQYFGPGTRLTVL.

This chain joins TRBV7-3 and TRBJ2-1; D unclear. Per the germline V gene, CDR1 is SGHTA and CDR2 is FQGTGA. This CDR3 contains 13 residues. Trimming left V 1 base short and J 9 bases short, with 10 bases between. The CDR3 DNA sequence: TGTGCCAGCAGCTTAATGCTGAGAAGTGAGCAGTTCTTC. As protein: CASSLMLRSEQFF.